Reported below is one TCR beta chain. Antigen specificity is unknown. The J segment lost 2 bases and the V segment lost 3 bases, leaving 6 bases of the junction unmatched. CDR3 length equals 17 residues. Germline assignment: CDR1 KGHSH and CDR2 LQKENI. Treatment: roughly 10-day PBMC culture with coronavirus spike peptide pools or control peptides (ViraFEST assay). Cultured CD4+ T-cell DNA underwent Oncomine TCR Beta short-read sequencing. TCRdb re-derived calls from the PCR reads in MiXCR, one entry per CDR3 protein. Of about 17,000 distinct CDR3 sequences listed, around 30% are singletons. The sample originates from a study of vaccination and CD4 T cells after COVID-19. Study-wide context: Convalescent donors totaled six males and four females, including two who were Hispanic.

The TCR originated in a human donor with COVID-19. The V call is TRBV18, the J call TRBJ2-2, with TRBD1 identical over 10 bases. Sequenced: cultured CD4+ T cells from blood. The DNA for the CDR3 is TGTGCCAGCTCACCCCTGACAGGGGGCCGTAACACCGGGGAGCTGTTTTTT. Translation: CASSPLTGGRNTGELFF. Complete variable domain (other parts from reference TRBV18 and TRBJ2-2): NAGVMQNPRHLVRRRGQEARLRCSPMKGHSHVYWYRQLPEEGLKFMVYLQKENIIDESGMPKERFSAEFPKEGPSILRIQQVVRGDSAAYFCASSPLTGGRNTGELFFGEGSRLTVL.